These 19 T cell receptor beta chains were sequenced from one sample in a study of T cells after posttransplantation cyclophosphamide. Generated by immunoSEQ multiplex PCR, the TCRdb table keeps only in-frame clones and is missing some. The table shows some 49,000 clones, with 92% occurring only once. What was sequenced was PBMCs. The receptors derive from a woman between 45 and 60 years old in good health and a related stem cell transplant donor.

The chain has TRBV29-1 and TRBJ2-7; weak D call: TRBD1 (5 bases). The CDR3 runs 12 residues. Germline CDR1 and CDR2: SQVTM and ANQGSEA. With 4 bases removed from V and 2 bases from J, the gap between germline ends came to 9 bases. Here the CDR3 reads CSVGDSTYEQYF. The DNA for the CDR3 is TGCAGCGTTGGTGACAGCACCTACGAGCAGTACTTC.

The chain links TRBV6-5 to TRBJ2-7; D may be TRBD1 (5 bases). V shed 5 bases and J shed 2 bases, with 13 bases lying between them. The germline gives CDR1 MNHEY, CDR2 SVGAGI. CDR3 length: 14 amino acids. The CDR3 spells CASSPRTNTYEQYF. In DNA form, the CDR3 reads TGTGCCAGCAGTCCTCGGACAAATACCTACGAGCAGTACTTC.

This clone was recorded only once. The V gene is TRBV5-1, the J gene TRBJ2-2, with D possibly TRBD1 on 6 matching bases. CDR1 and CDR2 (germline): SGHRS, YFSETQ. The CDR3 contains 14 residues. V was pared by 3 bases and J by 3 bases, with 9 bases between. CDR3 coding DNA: TGCGCCAGCAGCTGGGACACCTACACCGGGGAGCTGTTTTTT. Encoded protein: CASSWDTYTGELFF.

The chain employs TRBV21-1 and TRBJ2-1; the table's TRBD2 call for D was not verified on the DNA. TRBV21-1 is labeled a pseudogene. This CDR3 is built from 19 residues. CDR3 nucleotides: TGTGCCAGCATCCGATTCGTCTACCCGATACGTTGTCCCTACAATGAGCAGTTCTTC. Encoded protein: CASIRFVYPIRCPYNEQFF.

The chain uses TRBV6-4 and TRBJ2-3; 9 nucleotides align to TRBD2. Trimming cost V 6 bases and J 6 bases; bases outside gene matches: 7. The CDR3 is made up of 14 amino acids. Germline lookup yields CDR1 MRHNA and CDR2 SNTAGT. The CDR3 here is CASSVGLASDTQYF. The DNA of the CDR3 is TGTGCCAGCAGCGTGGGACTAGCTAGCGATACGCAGTATTTT.

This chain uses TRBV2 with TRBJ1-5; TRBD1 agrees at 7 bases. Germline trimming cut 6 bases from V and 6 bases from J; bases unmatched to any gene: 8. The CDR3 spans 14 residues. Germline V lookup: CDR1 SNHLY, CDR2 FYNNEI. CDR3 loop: CASRTTGMGQPQHF. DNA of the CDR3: TGTGCCAGCAGGACGACAGGGATGGGTCAGCCCCAGCATTTT.

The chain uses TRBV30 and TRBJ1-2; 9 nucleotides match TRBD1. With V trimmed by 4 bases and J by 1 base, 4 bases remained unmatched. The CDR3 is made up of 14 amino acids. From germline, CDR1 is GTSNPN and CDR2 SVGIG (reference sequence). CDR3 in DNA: TGTGCCTGGACCCGGGACAGGGTTAACTATGGCTACACCTTC. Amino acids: CAWTRDRVNYGYTF. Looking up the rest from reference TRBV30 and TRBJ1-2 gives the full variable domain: SQTIHQWPATLVQPVGSPLSLECTVEGTSNPNLYWYRQAAGRGLQLLFYSVGIGQISSEVPQNLSASRPQDRQFILSSKKLLLSDSGFYLCAWTRDRVNYGYTFGSGTRLTVV.

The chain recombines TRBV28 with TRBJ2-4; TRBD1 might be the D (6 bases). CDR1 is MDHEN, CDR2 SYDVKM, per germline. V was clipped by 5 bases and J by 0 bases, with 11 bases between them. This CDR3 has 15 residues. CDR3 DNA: TGTGCCAGCAGTACGGACAGCCTAGCCAAAAACATTCAGTACTTC. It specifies CASSTDSLAKNIQYF.

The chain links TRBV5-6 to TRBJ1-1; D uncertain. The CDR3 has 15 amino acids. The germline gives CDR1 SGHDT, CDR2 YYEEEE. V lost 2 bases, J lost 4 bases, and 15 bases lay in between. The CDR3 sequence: CASSLWSPYSTEAFF. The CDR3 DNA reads TGTGCCAGCAGCTTATGGAGCCCCTATAGCACTGAAGCTTTCTTT.

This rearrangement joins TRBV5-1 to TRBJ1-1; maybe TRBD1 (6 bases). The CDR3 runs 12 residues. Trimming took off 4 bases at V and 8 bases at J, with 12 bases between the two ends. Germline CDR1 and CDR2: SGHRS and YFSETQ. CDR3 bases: TGCGCCAGCAGCCCAGGACAGAGAGAAGCTTTCTTT. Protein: CASSPGQREAFF. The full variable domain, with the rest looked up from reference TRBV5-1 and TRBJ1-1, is KAGVTQTPRYLIKTRGQQVTLSCSPISGHRSVSWYQQTPGQGLQFLFEYFSETQRNKGNFPGRFSGRQFSNSRSEMNVSTLELGDSALYLCASSPGQREAFFGQGTRLTVV.

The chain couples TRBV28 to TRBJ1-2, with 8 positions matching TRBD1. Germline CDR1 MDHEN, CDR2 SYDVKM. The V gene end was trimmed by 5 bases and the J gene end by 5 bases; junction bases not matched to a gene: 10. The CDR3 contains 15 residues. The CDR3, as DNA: TGTGCCAGCAGTCCACTGACAGGGGTTGGGTATGGCTACACCTTC. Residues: CASSPLTGVGYGYTF.

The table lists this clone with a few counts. The CDR3: CASSMHRISYTF. Written as DNA, the CDR3 is TGTGCCAGCAGCATGCACAGGATAAGCTACACCTTC. V gene TRBV21-1 combines with J gene TRBJ1-2; the listed D gene, TRBD1, was not tested against the DNA. TRBV21-1 is designated a pseudogene. The CDR3 is made up of 12 amino acids.

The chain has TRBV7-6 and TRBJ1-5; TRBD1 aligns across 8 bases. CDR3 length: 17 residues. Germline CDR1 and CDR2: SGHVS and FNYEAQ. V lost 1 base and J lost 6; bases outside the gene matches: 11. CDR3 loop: CASSLGMDRELGQPQHF. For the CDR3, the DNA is TGTGCCAGCAGCTTAGGAATGGACAGGGAACTAGGTCAGCCCCAGCATTTT.

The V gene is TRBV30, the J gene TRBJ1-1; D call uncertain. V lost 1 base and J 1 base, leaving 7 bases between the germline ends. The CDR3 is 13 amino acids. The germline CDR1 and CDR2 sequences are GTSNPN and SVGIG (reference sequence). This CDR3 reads CAWSGTGNTEAFF. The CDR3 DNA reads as TGTGCCTGGAGTGGGACTGGGAACACTGAAGCTTTCTTT.

In DNA form, the CDR3 reads TGTGCCAGCAGCTCCCCCAGCGGCGGACAGGGAGGTACTGAAGCTTTCTTT. Translating it yields CASSSPSGGQGGTEAFF. V is TRBV28 and J is TRBJ1-1; TRBD1 aligns across 8 bases. Trimming at V came to 6 bases and at J to 5 bases, leaving 17 bases not matched to a gene. Germline assignment: CDR1 MDHEN and CDR2 SYDVKM. There are 17 residues in the CDR3. Based on the CDR3 plus reference TRBV28 and TRBJ1-1, the full variable domain is DVKVTQSSRYLVKRTGEKVFLECVQDMDHENMFWYRQDPGLGLRLIYFSYDVKMKEKGDIPEGYSVSREKKERFSLILESASTNQTSMYLCASSSPSGGQGGTEAFFGQGTRLTVV.

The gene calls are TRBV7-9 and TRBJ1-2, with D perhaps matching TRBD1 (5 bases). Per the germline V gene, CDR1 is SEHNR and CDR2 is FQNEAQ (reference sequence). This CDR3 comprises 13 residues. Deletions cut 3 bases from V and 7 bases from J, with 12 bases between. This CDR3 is CASSFGGVGGYTF. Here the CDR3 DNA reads TGTGCCAGCAGCTTCGGAGGGGTGGGTGGCTACACCTTC.

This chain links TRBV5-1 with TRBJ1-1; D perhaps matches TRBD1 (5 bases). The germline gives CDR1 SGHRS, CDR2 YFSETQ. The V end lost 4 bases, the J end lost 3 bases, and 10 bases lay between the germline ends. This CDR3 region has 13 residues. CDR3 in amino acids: CASSIGEDTEAFF. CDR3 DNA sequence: TGCGCCAGCAGCATAGGGGAGGACACTGAAGCTTTCTTT.

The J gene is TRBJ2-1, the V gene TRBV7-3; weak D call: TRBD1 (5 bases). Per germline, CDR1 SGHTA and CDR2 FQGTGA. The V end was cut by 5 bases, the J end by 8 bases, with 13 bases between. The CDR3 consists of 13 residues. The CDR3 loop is CASSIGVDDEQFF. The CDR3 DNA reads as TGTGCCAGCAGCATAGGGGTTGACGATGAGCAGTTCTTC.

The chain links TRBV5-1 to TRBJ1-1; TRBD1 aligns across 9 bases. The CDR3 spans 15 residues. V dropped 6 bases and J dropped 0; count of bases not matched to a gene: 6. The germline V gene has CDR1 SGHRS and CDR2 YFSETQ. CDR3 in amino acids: CASNRDRALNTEAFF. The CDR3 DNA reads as TGCGCCAGCAACCGGGACAGGGCTTTGAACACTGAAGCTTTCTTT.